The source of this T cell receptor (beta chain) is a study of T cells in Graves' hyperthyroidism and ophthalmopathy. Across the whole study: Any treatment followed the collection of peripheral blood at initial diagnosis.

The source material, RNA transcripts, was used to amplify TCR beta CDR3 regions. A first-round RT-PCR of the TCR CDR3 used the HTBI primer set. TCRdb re-called the multiplex PCR reads with MiXCR, one entry per CDR3 protein. In the table there are roughly 510,000 distinct CDR3 sequences, roughly 20% of which are singletons. The CDR3 has 13 residues. V was shortened by 4 bases and J by 7 bases, with 13 bases between the two germline ends. The V gene's germline CDR1 is LGHDT and CDR2 YNNKEL (reference sequence). What was sequenced was blood. This sequence originates from a man younger than 30 with Graves' hyperthyroidism. The chain recombines TRBV3-1 with TRBJ1-2, with unresolved D. The CDR3 reads CASSRGRGPGYTF. CDR3 DNA sequence: TGTGCCAGCAGCCGAGGTCGGGGTCCTGGCTACACCTTC.